A selection of T cell receptor beta chains follows, all from one sample in a study of response to subunit inactivated influenza vaccine. TCRdb reprocessed the RT-PCR reads via MiXCR and lists one record per CDR3 protein. The table lists fewer than 550,000 distinct CDR3 sequences, around 25% of them singletons. Sequencing used CD4+ T cells sorted from PBMCs, obtained 5 days after vaccination. The source of these receptors is a middle-aged man who received an inactivated influenza vaccine. CDR3s include the opening cysteine and the closing phenylalanine or tryptophan. The order of the fields is J gene, CDR3 length, clone size, D gene, V gene, CDR3 protein, CDR3 DNA. The D gene is left open where the match is weak. Clone size appears in some rows only: once, few, many, or a class for an expanded clone.

j_gene: TRBJ2-7
len: 12
abundance: few
d_gene: TRBD1
v_gene: TRBV20-1
CDR3aa: CRAGQGSREQYF
CDR3nt: TGCAGGGCTGGACAGGGTAGCCGCGAGCAGTACTTC

j_gene: TRBJ2-7
len: 14
abundance: few
d_gene: TRBD2
v_gene: TRBV18
CDR3aa: CASSPAGVDYEQYF
CDR3nt: TGTGCCAGCTCACCGGCGGGGGTGGACTACGAGCAGTACTTC

j_gene: TRBJ1-4
len: 12
abundance: NA
d_gene: NA
v_gene: TRBV20-1
CDR3aa: CSALRGEEKLFF
CDR3nt: TGCAGTGCTTTAAGGGGTGAAGAAAAACTGTTTTTT

j_gene: TRBJ2-7
len: 13
abundance: few
d_gene: NA
v_gene: TRBV20-1
CDR3aa: CSANVGRHYEQYF
CDR3nt: TGCAGTGCTAACGTGGGCAGACACTACGAGCAGTACTTC

j_gene: TRBJ2-3
len: 14
abundance: NA
d_gene: NA
v_gene: TRBV5-1
CDR3aa: CASSLVGLNEAQYF
CDR3nt: TGCGCCAGCAGCTTGGTAGGGCTAAATGAAGCGCAGTATTTT

j_gene: TRBJ2-1
len: 15
abundance: few
d_gene: TRBD2
v_gene: TRBV7-3
CDR3aa: CASSYSGTSLNEQFF
CDR3nt: TGTGCCAGCAGTTATTCCGGGACTAGTTTAAATGAGCAGTTCTTC

j_gene: TRBJ2-2
len: 14
abundance: NA
d_gene: TRBD1
v_gene: TRBV5-1
CDR3aa: CASSSRTGSGELFF
CDR3nt: TGCGCCAGCAGCTCACGGACAGGGTCCGGGGAGCTGTTTTTT

j_gene: TRBJ2-1
len: 12
abundance: few
d_gene: NA
v_gene: TRBV11-2
CDR3aa: CASSLGEDLPFF
CDR3nt: TGTGCCAGCAGCCTAGGAGAAGATCTTCCGTTCTTC

j_gene: TRBJ2-7
len: 17
abundance: NA
d_gene: TRBD2
v_gene: TRBV7-8
CDR3aa: CASSSKLAGGLSYEQYF
CDR3nt: TGTGCCAGCAGCTCCAAGCTAGCGGGAGGACTCTCCTACGAGCAGTACTTC

j_gene: TRBJ1-1
len: 14
abundance: NA
d_gene: NA
v_gene: TRBV5-1
CDR3aa: CASSGRGMNTEAFF
CDR3nt: TGCGCCAGCAGCGGCCGGGGTATGAACACTGAAGCTTTCTTT

j_gene: TRBJ1-1
len: 15
abundance: few
d_gene: NA
v_gene: TRBV15
CDR3aa: CATSRGGASSTEAFF
CDR3nt: TGTGCCACCAGCCGAGGGGGGGCAAGTAGCACTGAAGCTTTCTTT

j_gene: TRBJ2-3
len: 16
abundance: few
d_gene: TRBD2
v_gene: TRBV5-1
CDR3aa: CASSGGTSGATDTQYF
CDR3nt: TGCGCCAGCAGCGGGGGGACTAGCGGGGCCACAGATACGCAGTATTTT

j_gene: TRBJ2-5
len: 14
abundance: NA
d_gene: TRBD2
v_gene: TRBV5-6
CDR3aa: CASSFKSSGETQYF
CDR3nt: TGTGCCAGCAGCTTTAAATCTAGCGGAGAGACCCAGTACTTC

j_gene: TRBJ2-1
len: 15
abundance: few
d_gene: NA
v_gene: TRBV5-6
CDR3aa: CASSWGLMGSNEQFF
CDR3nt: TGTGCCAGCAGCTGGGGCCTGATGGGGTCCAATGAGCAGTTCTTC

j_gene: TRBJ2-3
len: 13
abundance: few
d_gene: NA
v_gene: TRBV7-2
CDR3aa: CASSRSKEDTQYF
CDR3nt: TGTGCCAGCAGCCGATCCAAGGAAGATACGCAGTATTTT

j_gene: TRBJ1-1
len: 13
abundance: few
d_gene: TRBD1
v_gene: TRBV10-3
CDR3aa: CAIRVDRDTEAFF
CDR3nt: TGTGCCATCAGGGTCGACAGGGACACTGAAGCTTTCTTT

j_gene: TRBJ2-1
len: 13
abundance: many
d_gene: TRBD1
v_gene: TRBV3-1
CDR3aa: CASSPTGGHEQFF
CDR3nt: TGTGCCAGCAGCCCGACAGGGGGCCATGAGCAGTTCTTC

j_gene: TRBJ2-3
len: 14
abundance: NA
d_gene: NA
v_gene: TRBV4-2
CDR3aa: CASSWGGAADTQYF
CDR3nt: TGTGCCAGCAGCTGGGGGGGGGCGGCAGATACGCAGTATTTT